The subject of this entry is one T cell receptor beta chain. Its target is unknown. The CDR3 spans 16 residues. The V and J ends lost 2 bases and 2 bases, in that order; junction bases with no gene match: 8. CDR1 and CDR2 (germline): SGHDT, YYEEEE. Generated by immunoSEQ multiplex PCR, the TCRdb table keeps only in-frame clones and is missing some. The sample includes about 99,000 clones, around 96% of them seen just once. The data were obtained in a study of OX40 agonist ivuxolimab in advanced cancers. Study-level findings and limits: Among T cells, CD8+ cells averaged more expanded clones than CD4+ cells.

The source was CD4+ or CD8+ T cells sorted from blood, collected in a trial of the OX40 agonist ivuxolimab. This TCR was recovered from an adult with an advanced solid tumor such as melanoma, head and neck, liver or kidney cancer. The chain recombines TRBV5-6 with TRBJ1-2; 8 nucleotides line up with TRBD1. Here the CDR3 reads CASSFYRTGWNYGYTF. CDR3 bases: TGTGCCAGCAGCTTCTACCGGACAGGGTGGAACTATGGCTACACCTTC.